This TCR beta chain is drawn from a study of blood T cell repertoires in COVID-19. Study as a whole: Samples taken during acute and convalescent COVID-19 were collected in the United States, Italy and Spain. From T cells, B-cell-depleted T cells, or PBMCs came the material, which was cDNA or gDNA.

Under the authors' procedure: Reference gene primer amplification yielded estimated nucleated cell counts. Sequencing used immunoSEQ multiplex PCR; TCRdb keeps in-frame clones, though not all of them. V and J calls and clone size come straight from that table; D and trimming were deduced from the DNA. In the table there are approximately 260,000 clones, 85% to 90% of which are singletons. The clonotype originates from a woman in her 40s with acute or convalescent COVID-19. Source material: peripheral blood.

CDR3 DNA sequence: TGTGCCAGCAATAGAGCGGGGGGGCCCGATACGCAGTATTTT. Protein: CASNRAGGPDTQYF. The chain combines TRBV6-5 with TRBJ2-3; TRBD2 aligns across 10 bases. The CDR3 contains 14 residues. Germline-derived CDR1 and CDR2 are MNHEY and SVGAGI. After removal of 7 bases from V and 6 bases from J, the junction contained 7 bases not matched to a gene.